What follows is one T cell receptor beta chain and its context. The germline V gene has CDR1 LGHNA and CDR2 YSLEER. This CDR3 spans 14 amino acids. The V end was cut by 3 bases, the J end by 6 bases, with 13 bases between. The sample originates from a study of blood T cell repertoires in COVID-19. Across the study: Acute and convalescent COVID-19 specimens originated in the United States, Italy and Spain.

Sequencing used immunoSEQ multiplex PCR; TCRdb keeps in-frame clones, though not all of them. The data show more than 150,000 clones, around 87% seen once. The source of this sequence is a woman aged 18-30 years who had recovered from COVID-19. The chain links TRBV4-3 to TRBJ2-3, with a weak D call TRBD1 (5 bases). Sequenced sample: peripheral blood. The CDR3 is CASSHDSHADTQYF. CDR3 bases: TGCGCCAGCAGCCACGACAGTCACGCTGATACGCAGTATTTT.